The 25 T cell receptor beta chains listed next were all sequenced from one sample in a study of cytomegalovirus exposure and HLA in healthy donors (TCRdb year 2017). The library was obtained by the immunoSEQ multiplex PCR assay. TCRdb took over this immuneACCESS table, retaining in-frame rearrangements with V and J assigned. Such tables are incomplete; in checked studies, under half of the missing clones stem from an unresolved V gene, and the remainder is unexplained. The sample has around 150,000 clones on record, just under 90% of them singletons. About 9.3% of the sample rests with the top ten. Sequenced: PBMCs. The source of these receptors is a woman between 18 and 29 years old in good health and CMV-seropositive.

This clone has a single count. V gene TRBV18 combines with J gene TRBJ2-7; D might be TRBD1 (6 bases). The CDR3 is 16 residues long. Germline V CDR1 and CDR2: KGHSH, LQKENI. V was trimmed by 3 bases and J by 0 bases, leaving 15 bases between them. The CDR3 DNA follows: TGTGCCAGCTCACCCCTCGAGGGGGTGGTCTCCTACGAGCAGTACTTC. Protein product: CASSPLEGVVSYEQYF.

The V gene is TRBV19, the J gene TRBJ2-2; TRBD1 is a possible D gene (6 bases). Trimming shortened V by 7 bases and J by 2 bases, and 8 bases separated the two germline ends. Germline CDR1 LNHDA, CDR2 SQIVND (reference sequence). CDR3 length equals 13 residues. Written as DNA, the CDR3 is TGTGCCAGTATGGACAGAAACACCGGGGAGCTGTTTTTT. It translates to CASMDRNTGELFF.

The table lists this clone with a few counts. CDR3 sequence reads: CASTPRRGDEQYF. The CDR3, as DNA: TGTGCCAGCACTCCGAGGAGGGGTGACGAGCAGTACTTC. V and J are TRBV27 and TRBJ2-7; D possibly corresponds to TRBD2 (6 bases). Germline V lookup: CDR1 MNHEY, CDR2 SMNVEV (reference sequence). This CDR3 has 13 residues. V lost 7 bases, J lost 5 bases, and 15 bases lay in between.

The chain uses TRBV6-5 and TRBJ1-2; 7 bases are a match to TRBD1. CDR1 is MNHEY, CDR2 SVGAGI, per germline. The CDR3 has 14 residues. The junction had 8 bases not matched to a gene; V was cut back by 10 bases and J by 0 bases. CDR3 residues: CATRPGQPNYGYTF. The DNA for the CDR3 is TGTGCCACCAGACCGGGACAGCCTAACTATGGCTACACCTTC.

This rearrangement joins TRBV27 to TRBJ2-1; 8 positions match TRBD2. Germline loops: CDR1 MNHEY, CDR2 SMNVEV (reference sequence). Trimming took 2 bases from V and 7 from J; bases not matched to a gene: 7. The CDR3 is made up of 15 amino acids. CDR3 protein: CASSLIPGGENEQFF. CDR3 sequence (DNA): TGTGCCAGCAGTTTAATACCGGGAGGGGAGAATGAGCAGTTCTTC.

The rearrangement uses TRBV6-5 and TRBJ1-5; tentatively, D is TRBD1 (5 bases). The CDR3 runs 15 residues. CDR1 is MNHEY, CDR2 SVGAGI, per germline. Trimming cost V 3 bases and J 6 bases, with 15 bases left between them. CDR3 DNA sequence: TGTGCCAGCAGTTATTTCCCGAACCAGGGTCAGCCCCAGCATTTT. Amino acids: CASSYFPNQGQPQHF.

The chain is built from TRBV7-8 and TRBJ2-2, with D maybe TRBD2 (5 bases). The germline gives CDR1 SGHVS, CDR2 FQNEAQ. The ends were cut back, 2 bases at V and 6 bases at J, with 16 bases in the middle. The CDR3 consists of 16 residues. DNA for the CDR3: TGTGCCAGCAGCTTACACGATATAGCGCCCTCCGGGGAGCTGTTTTTT. This codes for CASSLHDIAPSGELFF.

The rearrangement joins TRBV19 to TRBJ2-5; TRBD1 matches 8 bases. From germline, CDR1 is LNHDA and CDR2 SQIVND (reference sequence). The CDR3 sequence is 13 residues long. V shed 5 bases and J 5 bases; nucleotides not matched to a gene: 4. CDR3 sequence: CASSRQGPETQYF. Here the CDR3 DNA reads TGTGCCAGTAGTCGACAGGGGCCGGAGACCCAGTACTTC.

This clone has at least ten counts. CDR3 in amino acids: CASSPLAGDSGEQFF. CDR3 sequence (DNA): TGTGCCAGCAGCCCACTAGCGGGAGATTCGGGTGAGCAGTTCTTC. This chain uses TRBV4-2 with TRBJ2-1, with 11 bases that match TRBD2. The CDR3 extends over 15 amino acids. V was clipped by 4 bases and J by 9 bases; unmatched bases: 8. Germline V gene data show CDR1 as LGHNA and CDR2 as YNFKEQ.

J is TRBJ1-2 and V is TRBV5-5; TRBD1 aligns across 9 bases. This CDR3 spans 15 amino acids. Unmatched junction bases numbered 4, after V lost 2 bases and J lost 2 bases. The V gene's germline CDR1 is SGHKS and CDR2 YYEKEE (reference sequence). This CDR3 reads CASSFLTGGNYGYTF. The CDR3 region has the DNA TGTGCCAGCAGCTTCTTGACAGGGGGGAACTATGGCTACACCTTC.

This chain connects TRBV27 to TRBJ1-2; 9 bases fit TRBD1. This CDR3 comprises 14 residues. V shed 2 bases, J shed 5 bases, and the junction held 3 bases outside the gene matches. Germline values: CDR1 MNHEY, CDR2 SMNVEV (reference sequence). CDR3 DNA sequence: TGTGCCAGCAGTTTAGCCGGACAGGGGTATGGCTACACCTTC. Its protein product is CASSLAGQGYGYTF.

This clone showed up just once. The V and J genes are TRBV28 and TRBJ2-5; 9 nucleotides line up with TRBD1. This CDR3 comprises 13 residues. V lost 5 bases to trimming and J lost 5 bases; unmatched junction nucleotides: 3. In germline, CDR1 is MDHEN, CDR2 SYDVKM. The CDR3, as DNA: TGTGCCAGCAGTCGGACAGGGGAGGAGACCCAGTACTTC. Amino acids: CASSRTGEETQYF. The full variable domain, rest sourced from reference TRBV28 and TRBJ2-5, is DVKVTQSSRYLVKRTGEKVFLECVQDMDHENMFWYRQDPGLGLRLIYFSYDVKMKEKGDIPEGYSVSREKKERFSLILESASTNQTSMYLCASSRTGEETQYFGPGTRLLVL.

V and J are TRBV4-1 and TRBJ2-5, with TRBD1 identical over 7 bases. Germline CDR1 is MGHRA and CDR2 is YSYEKL. CDR3 length: 16 residues. V gave up 1 base and J gave up 5 bases; unmatched junction bases: 10. The DNA of the CDR3 is TGCGCCAGCAGCCAAGGGGGAAGGGGGCGATGGGAGACCCAGTACTTC. The encoded protein is CASSQGGRGRWETQYF.

The V and J genes are TRBV19 and TRBJ2-3; a weak D match, TRBD2 (5 bases). The germline V gene has CDR1 LNHDA and CDR2 SQIVND (reference sequence). The CDR3 is 12 amino acids. V was cut by 3 bases and J by 11 bases, with 12 bases left in between. CDR3 region: CASSIEAEKQYF. CDR3 nucleotide sequence: TGTGCCAGTAGTATTGAAGCGGAAAAGCAGTATTTT.

This clone came up a few times. The chain uses TRBV7-8 and TRBJ2-7; D ambiguous. In germline, CDR1 is SGHVS, CDR2 FQNEAQ. Between the trimmed V and J ends, which lost 1 base and 3 bases, there was a span of 10 bases. This CDR3 spans 14 amino acids. The CDR3 is CASSLGTGNYEQYF. CDR3 nucleotides: TGTGCCAGCAGCTTAGGAACGGGTAACTACGAGCAGTACTTC. Together with reference TRBV7-8 and TRBJ2-7, the CDR3 gives the full variable domain: GAGVSQSPRYKVAKRGQDVALRCDPISGHVSLFWYQQALGQGPEFLTYFQNEAQLDKSGLPSDRFFAERPEGSVSTLKIQRTQQEDSAVYLCASSLGTGNYEQYFGPGTRLTVT.

This clone was counted only a few times. The chain is built from TRBV11-2 and TRBJ1-1, with D possibly TRBD1 on 6 matching bases. This CDR3 has 12 residues. Germline V gene sequence: CDR1 SGHAT, CDR2 FQNNGV. Trimming took 0 bases from V and 10 from J, leaving 9 bases between them. CDR3 amino acids: CASSLEGGRAFF. The CDR3 coding sequence is TGTGCCAGCAGCTTAGAAGGGGGTCGAGCTTTCTTT.

The chain recombines TRBV11-3 with TRBJ2-7; 8 nucleotides agree with TRBD1. J was trimmed by 2 bases and V by 3 bases; bases with no gene match: 9. The CDR3 loop spans 16 amino acids. The germline V gene encodes CDR1 SGHNT and CDR2 YENEEA. The CDR3 protein is CASSFRYGTGPYEQYF. The CDR3 DNA reads as TGTGCCAGCAGCTTCCGTTACGGGACAGGACCCTACGAGCAGTACTTC.

This clone was seen a few times. The chain is built from TRBV13 and TRBJ1-1, with 9 bases fitting TRBD1. The CDR3 loop spans 14 amino acids. Germline lookup yields CDR1 PRHDT and CDR2 FYEKMQ (reference sequence). V was clipped by 5 bases and J by 2 bases; unmatched bases: 3. DNA for the CDR3: TGTGCCAGCAGCCGGGGACAGGGTAACACTGAAGCTTTCTTT. Translated, it gives CASSRGQGNTEAFF.

CDR3 bases: TGTGCCAGCGCGAGACCCTCTAGCCAAGAGACCCAGTACTTC. Translation gives CASARPSSQETQYF. V is TRBV6-6 and J is TRBJ2-5, with D unclear. Germline V CDR1 and CDR2: MNHNY, SVGAGI (reference sequence). CDR3 length: 14 amino acids. Trimming cost V 8 bases and J 1 base, with 14 bases left between them.

The chain recombines TRBV6-5 with TRBJ2-2, with a possible D match to TRBD2 (6 bases). The CDR3 sequence is 14 residues long. The V end lost 0 bases, the J end lost 6 bases, and 8 bases lay between the germline ends. In germline, CDR1 is MNHEY, CDR2 SVGAGI. The CDR3 region has the DNA TGTGCCAGCAGTTACTCGGAGGGGCCCGGGGAGCTGTTTTTT. This translates into CASSYSEGPGELFF.

The chain joins TRBV28 to TRBJ2-7; 7 positions match TRBD2. Losses at the gene ends were 3 bases for V and 4 bases for J; bases not matched to a gene: 3. The CDR3 is 13 residues long. The germline V gene encodes CDR1 MDHEN and CDR2 SYDVKM. DNA for the CDR3: TGTGCCAGCAGTTTGGCTAGCGGATACGAGCAGTACTTC. It is translated as CASSLASGYEQYF.

V and J are TRBV25-1 and TRBJ2-7; a possible D gene is TRBD1 (6 bases). The CDR3 spans 15 residues. The V gene lost 6 bases and the J gene lost 7 bases, with 22 bases spanning the gap. Germline-derived CDR1 and CDR2 are MGHDK and SYGVNS. The CDR3 DNA is TGTGCCAGCAGCTCGGGACACCCGACCCGACAGGAGCAGTACTTC. Translating it yields CASSSGHPTRQEQYF.

The chain links TRBV2 to TRBJ2-7; 9 bases fit TRBD2. The germline gives CDR1 SNHLY, CDR2 FYNNEI. V lost 11 bases to trimming and J lost 6 bases; unmatched junction nucleotides: 11. The CDR3 loop spans 13 amino acids. CDR3 amino acids: CAGCAGGPFEQYF. DNA of the CDR3: TGTGCCGGGTGTGCGGGAGGGCCGTTCGAGCAGTACTTC.

This chain joins TRBV4-1 and TRBJ2-1, with TRBD2 identical over 12 bases. The CDR3 is made up of 17 amino acids. V lost 6 bases and J lost 6; bases outside the gene matches: 12. Germline V lookup: CDR1 MGHRA, CDR2 YSYEKL. CDR3: CASSRLPTSGSSNEQFF. The CDR3 bases are TGCGCCAGCAGTAGACTCCCGACTAGCGGGAGTAGCAATGAGCAGTTCTTC.

The chain joins TRBV6-5 to TRBJ2-5; weak D call: TRBD1 (6 bases). CDR1 MNHEY and CDR2 SVGAGI come from the germline V gene. Trimming stripped 6 bases from V and 1 base from J, with 12 bases between. There are 14 residues in the CDR3. The CDR3, as DNA: TGTGCCAGCAGCACCCGGGACACCCAAGAGACCCAGTACTTC. It encodes CASSTRDTQETQYF.